The clone carrying this T cell receptor (beta chain) was found many times. Its specificity is unknown. Germline V CDR1 and CDR2: SGHTA, FQGNSA. V shed 4 bases and J shed 1 base, with 9 bases lying between them. This CDR3 spans 14 amino acids. This specimen comes from a study of blood T cells in healthy people across ages. Study-wide results and limits: TCR beta diversity per million T cells fell roughly linearly with age.

Using a J-beta primer mix together with a sample-barcoded 5' primer, a second PCR was run for roughly 7 to 11 cycles. Using its own MiXCR run on the 5' RACE reads, TCRdb lists one record per CDR3 protein. The sample holds about 290,000 distinct CDR3 sequences, 25% to 30% seen once. The sequence was obtained from a woman in her 70s in good health. Sequenced material: blood. The chain carries TRBV7-2 and TRBJ2-3, with D unclear. CDR3 amino acids: CASSSLGGTDTQYF. The CDR3 bases are TGTGCCAGCAGCTCTCTGGGCGGCACAGATACGCAGTATTTT.